This is a list of T cell receptor beta chains from one sample in a study of blood T cells in healthy people across ages. TCRdb called the 5' RACE reads again in MiXCR, with one record for every CDR3 protein. Among about a million distinct CDR3 sequences listed, just over 50% were seen once. The sequenced material came from blood. The receptors shown here come from a woman in her sixties or seventies in good health. Each CDR3 is given with its conserved first and last residue. D genes are given only for firm matches. Part of the rows lack a size; the others show once, few, many or a class for expanded clones.

TRBJ1-4 | - | TRBV7-9 | - | TGTGCCAGCAGCTTAGGCAGGAATGGCCGTGAAAAACTGTTTTTT | CASSLGRNGREKLFF
TRBJ2-1 | - | TRBV20-1 | TRBD2 | TGCAGTGCCGGGACTAGCGGGATAAGTGAGCAGTTCTTC | CSAGTSGISEQFF
TRBJ2-6 | few | TRBV7-9 | TRBD1 | TGTGCCAGCAGCCCCGGACAGGGGGAAAGCTCTGGGGCCAACGTCCTGACTTTC | CASSPGQGESSGANVLTF
TRBJ2-7 | - | TRBV20-1 | TRBD2 | TGCAGTGCTAGTCAACTAGCGGCCTACGAGCAGTACTTC | CSASQLAAYEQYF
TRBJ2-1 | - | TRBV20-1 | TRBD2 | TGCAGTGCTGCCGGGCTAGCGGGAGGTAATGAGCAGTTCTTC | CSAAGLAGGNEQFF
TRBJ1-5 | - | TRBV6-5 | - | TGTGCCAGCAGTTACTCGGGATCCAGCAATCAGCCCCAGCATTTT | CASSYSGSSNQPQHF
TRBJ1-4 | - | TRBV29-1 | - | TGCAGCGCTGACGCAGGGTTTGGTGAAAAACTGTTTTTT | CSADAGFGEKLFF
TRBJ2-2 | - | TRBV7-8 | TRBD2 | TGTGCCAGCAGCCTCGAAGGGAGGGTAGCCGGGGAGCTGTTTTTT | CASSLEGRVAGELFF
TRBJ1-5 | - | TRBV7-9 | - | TGTGCCAGCAGCTTGGTTGGTGGGGGGCGTCTCAATCAGCCCCAGCATTTT | CASSLVGGGRLNQPQHF
TRBJ1-1 | few | TRBV10-3 | TRBD1 | TGTGCCATCAGCCCCGGGACAGAGCTCACTGAAGCTTTCTTT | CAISPGTELTEAFF
TRBJ2-7 | - | TRBV5-1 | - | TGCGCCAGCAGCTTAGGGGACGGACGCTCCTACGAGCAGTACTTC | CASSLGDGRSYEQYF
TRBJ1-1 | few | TRBV20-1 | TRBD1 | TGCAGCGTCTACAGGGGCGGAGTGAACACTGAAGCTTTCTTT | CSVYRGGVNTEAFF
TRBJ2-1 | - | TRBV21-1 | - | TGTGCCAGCTTTACCGGGACAGGGCTTGAGCAGTTCTTC | CASFTGTGLEQFF
TRBJ2-5 | few | TRBV27 | TRBD1 | TGTGCCAGCCACGGACAGGGGTTGTTAGAGACCCAGTACTTC | CASHGQGLLETQYF
TRBJ2-1 | few | TRBV10-2 | TRBD2 | TGCGCCAGCAGTGGGGGACTAGCGGGAGGGCGGGAGCAGTTCTTC | CASSGGLAGGREQFF
TRBJ2-6 | - | TRBV7-2 | - | TGTGCCAGCAGCTTAGTTGGAACCTCTGGGGCCAACGTCCTGACTTTC | CASSLVGTSGANVLTF
TRBJ1-2 | - | TRBV7-9 | - | TGTGCCAGCAGCCCCTGGAGAGGGTTCAACTATGGCTACACCTTC | CASSPWRGFNYGYTF